The rows below give T cell receptor beta chains drawn from one sample of a study of T-cell reconstitution after alpha-beta-depleted transplantation in children. TCRdb re-derived calls from the PCR reads in MiXCR, one entry per CDR3 protein. The sample lists hundreds of thousands of distinct CDR3 sequences; 10% to 15% were seen once. Here the sequenced sample was PBMCs, mostly from graft donor cells, taken 360 days after TCRalphabeta/CD19-depleted stem cell transplant. These receptor sequences come from a male patient under 18 who had a stem cell transplant for acute myeloid leukemia, so the T cells may come from the graft donor. CDR3s include the opening cysteine and the closing phenylalanine or tryptophan. The D gene is left open where the match is weak. For some rows the clone size is stated as once, few or many, or as a class when expanded; others skip it.

v_call: TRBV5-1
j_call: TRBJ2-1
clone_size: many
d_call: -
cdr3_aa: CASSPRGLSSYNEQFF
cdr3_nt: TGCGCCAGCAGCCCGAGGGGACTGAGCTCCTACAATGAGCAGTTCTTC

v_call: TRBV20-1
j_call: TRBJ2-5
clone_size: many
d_call: -
cdr3_aa: CSALGVGQETQYF
cdr3_nt: TGCAGTGCTCTAGGGGTAGGGCAAGAGACCCAGTACTTC

v_call: TRBV19
j_call: TRBJ2-1
clone_size: -
d_call: -
cdr3_aa: CASSPILRGSEQFF
cdr3_nt: TGTGCCAGTAGTCCCATTCTCCGGGGCAGTGAGCAGTTCTTC

v_call: TRBV6-2/TRBV6-3
j_call: TRBJ1-4
clone_size: -
d_call: -
cdr3_aa: CASSYLQGNEKLFF
cdr3_nt: TGTGCCAGCAGTTACTTGCAGGGAAATGAAAAACTGTTTTTT

v_call: TRBV20-1
j_call: TRBJ2-3
clone_size: many
d_call: TRBD2
cdr3_aa: CSASPLAGKSDTQYF
cdr3_nt: TGCAGTGCTAGTCCTTTAGCGGGAAAATCAGATACGCAGTATTTT

v_call: TRBV29-1
j_call: TRBJ2-7
clone_size: -
d_call: -
cdr3_aa: CSVGGLHKLRSYEQYF
cdr3_nt: TGCAGCGTTGGGGGACTCCACAAACTTCGATCCTACGAGCAGTACTTC

v_call: TRBV20-1
j_call: TRBJ2-1
clone_size: -
d_call: TRBD2
cdr3_aa: CSAPPKKRERVSSYNEQFF
cdr3_nt: TGCAGTGCTCCCCCGAAAAAGCGGGAGAGGGTGAGCTCCTACAATGAGCAGTTCTTC

v_call: TRBV12-3/TRBV12-4
j_call: TRBJ2-7
clone_size: -
d_call: -
cdr3_aa: CASSHGIRVNEQYF
cdr3_nt: TGTGCCAGCAGTCACGGAATTAGGGTTAACGAGCAGTACTTC

v_call: TRBV28
j_call: TRBJ1-6
clone_size: few
d_call: -
cdr3_aa: CAISGQGGWDSPLHF
cdr3_nt: TGTGCCATCTCCGGGCAGGGAGGGTGGGATTCACCCCTCCACTTT

v_call: TRBV20-1
j_call: TRBJ2-5
clone_size: -
d_call: -
cdr3_aa: CSSWGETQYF
cdr3_nt: TGCAGTTCCTGGGGGGAGACCCAGTACTTC

v_call: TRBV11-3
j_call: TRBJ2-1
clone_size: -
d_call: -
cdr3_aa: CASSTQGLEQFF
cdr3_nt: TGTGCCAGCAGCACCCAGGGCTTAGAGCAGTTCTTC

v_call: TRBV7-3
j_call: TRBJ2-3
clone_size: -
d_call: -
cdr3_aa: CASSPDRPDTQYF
cdr3_nt: TGTGCCAGCAGCCCCGACCGTCCGGATACGCAGTATTTT

v_call: TRBV7-9
j_call: TRBJ1-3
clone_size: many
d_call: TRBD1
cdr3_aa: CASSFPRGGSGNTIYF
cdr3_nt: TGTGCCAGCAGCTTCCCCAGGGGGGGTAGTGGAAACACCATATATTTT

v_call: TRBV12-3/TRBV12-4
j_call: TRBJ2-3
clone_size: many
d_call: -
cdr3_aa: CASSLDSTDTQYF
cdr3_nt: TGTGCCAGCAGTTTGGACAGCACAGATACGCAGTATTTT

v_call: TRBV24-1
j_call: TRBJ2-1
clone_size: -
d_call: -
cdr3_aa: CATRERPLGEQFF
cdr3_nt: TGTGCCACCAGAGAGCGGCCTTTGGGGGAGCAGTTCTTC

v_call: TRBV7-6
j_call: TRBJ2-7
clone_size: -
d_call: -
cdr3_aa: CASSFGTSGTYEQYF
cdr3_nt: TGTGCCAGCAGCTTTGGGACGTCAGGTACCTACGAGCAGTACTTC

v_call: TRBV4-1
j_call: TRBJ2-3
clone_size: few
d_call: TRBD2
cdr3_aa: CASSQRSSGRARSTDTQYF
cdr3_nt: TGCGCCAGCAGCCAACGGTCTAGCGGGAGGGCCAGAAGCACAGATACGCAGTATTTT

v_call: TRBV9
j_call: TRBJ2-1
clone_size: -
d_call: TRBD2
cdr3_aa: CASSVVGGRGSYNEQFF
cdr3_nt: TGTGCCAGCAGCGTAGTAGGCGGGAGGGGATCCTACAATGAGCAGTTCTTC

v_call: TRBV20-1
j_call: TRBJ2-3
clone_size: many
d_call: TRBD2
cdr3_aa: CRFSGEVGDTQYF
cdr3_nt: TGCAGATTTAGCGGGGAGGTAGGAGATACGCAGTATTTT

v_call: TRBV12-3/TRBV12-4
j_call: TRBJ2-7
clone_size: many
d_call: TRBD1
cdr3_aa: CASSLSGQGWYEQYF
cdr3_nt: TGTGCCAGCAGTTTATCGGGACAGGGTTGGTACGAGCAGTACTTC

v_call: TRBV5-1
j_call: TRBJ1-4
clone_size: -
d_call: -
cdr3_aa: CASSYPDVGEKLFF
cdr3_nt: TGCGCCAGCAGCTATCCGGACGTTGGGGAAAAACTGTTTTTT

v_call: TRBV20-1
j_call: TRBJ2-4
clone_size: many
d_call: -
cdr3_aa: CSARTTQLAKNIQYF
cdr3_nt: TGCAGTGCTAGGACGACCCAGCTAGCCAAAAACATTCAGTACTTC

v_call: TRBV29-1
j_call: TRBJ2-7
clone_size: many
d_call: -
cdr3_aa: CSVCCFASTGTTYEQYF
cdr3_nt: TGCAGCGTTTGCTGCTTCGCCTCAACGGGGACCACCTACGAGCAGTACTTC

v_call: TRBV18
j_call: TRBJ2-2
clone_size: many
d_call: TRBD1
cdr3_aa: CASSPRQGSNTGELFF
cdr3_nt: TGTGCCAGCTCCCCCCGACAGGGGTCGAACACCGGGGAGCTGTTTTTT

v_call: TRBV7-8
j_call: TRBJ2-1
clone_size: many
d_call: -
cdr3_aa: CASSFSVNEQFF
cdr3_nt: TGTGCCAGCAGCTTTAGCGTAAATGAGCAGTTCTTC

v_call: TRBV6-2/TRBV6-3
j_call: TRBJ2-7
clone_size: few
d_call: TRBD2
cdr3_aa: CASSKLTTSGRYEQYF
cdr3_nt: TGTGCCAGCAGTAAGCTAACGACTAGCGGGAGGTACGAGCAGTACTTC

v_call: TRBV28
j_call: TRBJ2-1
clone_size: many
d_call: -
cdr3_aa: CASSIVLGEQFF
cdr3_nt: TGTGCCAGCAGTATAGTGCTCGGAGAGCAGTTCTTC

v_call: TRBV6-5
j_call: TRBJ2-7
clone_size: -
d_call: -
cdr3_aa: CASSSGVDLYYSKYF
cdr3_nt: TGTGCCAGCAGTTCCGGGGTGGACCTGTATTACTCCAAGTACTTC

v_call: TRBV5-1
j_call: TRBJ2-1
clone_size: once
d_call: -
cdr3_aa: CASSLEGPYYNEQFF
cdr3_nt: TGCGCCAGCAGCTTGGAGGGACCTTACTACAATGAGCAGTTCTTC

v_call: TRBV5-6
j_call: TRBJ1-5
clone_size: few
d_call: TRBD1
cdr3_aa: CASSLQGANQPQHF
cdr3_nt: TGTGCCAGCAGCTTACAGGGGGCTAATCAGCCCCAGCATTTT

v_call: TRBV28
j_call: TRBJ2-7
clone_size: many
d_call: -
cdr3_aa: CASRPASLTYEQYF
cdr3_nt: TGTGCCAGCAGACCGGCGTCCCTTACCTACGAGCAGTACTTC

v_call: TRBV5-6
j_call: TRBJ2-5
clone_size: few
d_call: TRBD1
cdr3_aa: CASRYSGQGGLQETQYF
cdr3_nt: TGTGCCAGCCGCTATAGCGGACAGGGGGGTCTTCAAGAGACCCAGTACTTC

v_call: TRBV29-1
j_call: TRBJ1-1
clone_size: few
d_call: -
cdr3_aa: CSVELAGGTEAFF
cdr3_nt: TGCAGCGTCGAGCTAGCGGGGGGCACTGAAGCTTTCTTT

v_call: TRBV9
j_call: TRBJ2-4
clone_size: -
d_call: TRBD1
cdr3_aa: CASSEGTGWTTNIQYF
cdr3_nt: TGTGCCAGCAGCGAGGGGACAGGTTGGACCACGAACATTCAGTACTTC

v_call: TRBV9
j_call: TRBJ2-7
clone_size: many
d_call: TRBD2
cdr3_aa: CASSVGGSRMGEQYF
cdr3_nt: TGTGCCAGCAGCGTAGGCGGGAGCCGTATGGGGGAGCAGTACTTC

v_call: TRBV5-1
j_call: TRBJ2-3
clone_size: -
d_call: -
cdr3_aa: CTSSPPHGDTQYF
cdr3_nt: TGCACCAGCAGCCCGCCACACGGAGATACGCAGTATTTT

v_call: TRBV20-1
j_call: TRBJ2-1
clone_size: -
d_call: -
cdr3_aa: CSAPRGLGDINEQFF
cdr3_nt: TGCAGTGCCCCGCGGGGGCTAGGCGACATCAATGAGCAGTTCTTC

v_call: TRBV20-1
j_call: TRBJ2-3
clone_size: -
d_call: TRBD2
cdr3_aa: CSATRLAGGRDTQYF
cdr3_nt: TGCAGTGCTACCCGACTAGCGGGAGGCAGGGATACGCAGTATTTT

v_call: TRBV7-8
j_call: TRBJ1-2
clone_size: many
d_call: -
cdr3_aa: CASSLAAGQGLHGYTF
cdr3_nt: TGTGCCAGCAGCTTAGCCGCCGGGCAGGGCTTGCATGGCTACACCTTC

v_call: TRBV7-6
j_call: TRBJ2-5
clone_size: few
d_call: -
cdr3_aa: CASSFFHGQQETQYF
cdr3_nt: TGTGCCAGCAGCTTCTTTCATGGACAGCAAGAGACCCAGTACTTC

v_call: TRBV7-2
j_call: TRBJ2-7
clone_size: -
d_call: -
cdr3_aa: CASSLVAGVGYEQYF
cdr3_nt: TGTGCCAGCAGCTTAGTGGCCGGGGTGGGCTACGAGCAGTACTTC

v_call: TRBV12-3/TRBV12-4
j_call: TRBJ2-5
clone_size: -
d_call: TRBD2
cdr3_aa: CASRLGLAHQETQYF
cdr3_nt: TGTGCCAGCAGACTGGGACTAGCTCACCAAGAGACCCAGTACTTC

v_call: TRBV25-1
j_call: TRBJ2-4
clone_size: -
d_call: -
cdr3_aa: CASSALNAKNIQYF
cdr3_nt: TGTGCCAGCAGTGCTCTTAATGCCAAAAACATTCAGTACTTC

v_call: TRBV10-3
j_call: TRBJ2-2
clone_size: few
d_call: -
cdr3_aa: CAITGDNTGELFF
cdr3_nt: TGTGCCATCACGGGCGATAACACCGGGGAGCTGTTTTTT

v_call: TRBV5-1
j_call: TRBJ2-3
clone_size: many
d_call: TRBD1
cdr3_aa: CASSLDLQGVDTQYF
cdr3_nt: TGCGCCAGCAGCTTGGATCTGCAGGGGGTGGATACGCAGTATTTT

v_call: TRBV28
j_call: TRBJ2-7
clone_size: -
d_call: -
cdr3_aa: CASTAVGGASYEQYF
cdr3_nt: TGTGCCAGCACCGCGGTGGGGGGGGCATCGTACGAGCAGTACTTC

v_call: TRBV7-3
j_call: TRBJ2-1
clone_size: many
d_call: TRBD2
cdr3_aa: CASSLTRLAGGYNEQFF
cdr3_nt: TGTGCCAGCAGCTTAACCCGACTAGCGGGAGGTTATAATGAGCAGTTCTTC

v_call: TRBV1
j_call: TRBJ2-1
clone_size: -
d_call: -
cdr3_aa: CTSSADGRRDNEQFF
cdr3_nt: TGTACCAGCAGCGCCGACGGAAGAAGGGACAATGAGCAGTTCTTC

v_call: TRBV29-1
j_call: TRBJ2-3
clone_size: few
d_call: TRBD2
cdr3_aa: CSQTSGSDTQYF
cdr3_nt: TGCAGCCAGACTAGCGGGTCAGATACGCAGTATTTT

v_call: TRBV27
j_call: TRBJ2-3
clone_size: -
d_call: TRBD2
cdr3_aa: CASSLIAGGLSTDTQYF
cdr3_nt: TGTGCCAGCAGTTTAATAGCGGGAGGTCTTAGCACAGATACGCAGTATTTT

v_call: TRBV12-3/TRBV12-4
j_call: TRBJ2-3
clone_size: -
d_call: -
cdr3_aa: CASSYDLEGAKDTQYF
cdr3_nt: TGTGCCAGCAGTTATGATTTGGAGGGGGCAAAAGATACGCAGTATTTT

v_call: TRBV18
j_call: TRBJ1-1
clone_size: -
d_call: -
cdr3_aa: CASSPLWVGVDTEAFF
cdr3_nt: TGTGCCAGCTCACCACTCTGGGTGGGGGTGGACACTGAAGCTTTCTTT

v_call: TRBV5-1
j_call: TRBJ2-7
clone_size: few
d_call: TRBD2
cdr3_aa: CASSRTSGEGYEQYF
cdr3_nt: TGCGCCAGCAGCCGGACTAGCGGTGAGGGATACGAGCAGTACTTC